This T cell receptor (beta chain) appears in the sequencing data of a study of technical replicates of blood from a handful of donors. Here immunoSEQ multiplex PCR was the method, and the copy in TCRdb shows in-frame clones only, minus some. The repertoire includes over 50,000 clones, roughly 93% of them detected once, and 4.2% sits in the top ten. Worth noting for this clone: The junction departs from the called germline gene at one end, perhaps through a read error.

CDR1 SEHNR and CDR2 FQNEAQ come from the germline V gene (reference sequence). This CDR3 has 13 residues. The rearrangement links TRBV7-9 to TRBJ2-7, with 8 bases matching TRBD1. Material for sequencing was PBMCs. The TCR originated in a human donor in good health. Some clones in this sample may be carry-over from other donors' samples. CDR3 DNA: TGTGTCAGCAGCGAGGACAGGGTCTACGAGCAGTACTTC. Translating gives CVSSEDRVYEQYF. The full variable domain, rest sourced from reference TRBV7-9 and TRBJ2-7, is DTGVSQNPRHKITKRGQNVTFRCDPISEHNRLYWYRQTLGQGPEFLTYFQNEAQLEKSRLLSDRFSAERPKGSFSTLEIQRTEQGDSAMYLCVSSEDRVYEQYFGPGTRLTVT.